These T cell receptor beta chains were read from a single sample in a study of CD8 T cells in Susac syndrome. TCRdb re-derived calls from the immunoSEQ multiplex PCR reads in MiXCR, one entry per CDR3 protein. The sample carries about 66,000 distinct CDR3 sequences, approximately 94% recorded once. The sample was CD8+ T cells from PBMCs. Receptors were obtained from a human donor with multiple sclerosis. The CDR3 runs from the conserved cysteine through the conserved F or W. A D gene is named only where the DNA matches it firmly. Only part of the rows carry a size: once, few, many, or a class if the clone is expanded.

NA,TRBJ1-1,TRBV12-5,NA,TGTGCTAGTGGCCGGGAAGACCCGAACACTGAAGCTTTCTTT,CASGREDPNTEAFF
NA,TRBJ1-1,TRBV3-1,NA,TGTGCCAGCAGCCAAGATCAACAGGAACAAACTGAAGCTTTCTTT,CASSQDQQEQTEAFF
once,TRBJ2-7,TRBV20-1,TRBD2,TGCAGTGCTAATACCGCGGAGGGAGGGTGGGAGCAGTACTTC,CSANTAEGGWEQYF
NA,TRBJ2-3,TRBV7-9,NA,TGTGCCAGCACTATACCGTGGGAACTAGAGCCAGATACGCAGTATTTT,CASTIPWELEPDTQYF
NA,TRBJ2-1,TRBV3-1,NA,TGTGCCAGCAGCCAGCCGGGATCTGGGAATGAGCAGTTCTTC,CASSQPGSGNEQFF
NA,TRBJ2-7,TRBV27,NA,TGTGCCAGCAGTTTAAGCCAGGGCGAGCAGTACTTC,CASSLSQGEQYF
NA,TRBJ2-7,TRBV20-1,TRBD2,TGCAGTGCTAGACTAGCGGGATCCTACGAGCAGTACTTC,CSARLAGSYEQYF
NA,TRBJ2-3,TRBV6-2/TRBV6-3,NA,TGTGCCAGCATGGAGACAGATACGCAGTATTTT,CASMETDTQYF
NA,TRBJ2-5,TRBV7-3,NA,TGTGCCAGGAAAAGGGAGACCCAGTACTTC,CARKRETQYF
once,TRBJ2-1,TRBV30,NA,TGTGCCTGGAGTGTACCGCTTACGGGTAACAATGAGCAGTTCTTC,CAWSVPLTGNNEQFF
once,TRBJ2-5,TRBV20-1,NA,TGCAGTGCTAGAGATGGCCTAGCGCATCAAGAGACCCAGTACTTC,CSARDGLAHQETQYF
NA,TRBJ2-7,TRBV20-1,TRBD2,TGCAGTGCTTGGGCCTCTGGCGGGAGGAACTACGAGCAGTACTTC,CSAWASGGRNYEQYF
NA,TRBJ2-3,TRBV9,TRBD2,TGTGCCAGCAGCGACTCCGTTGTAGCGGGAGGGCCGACAGATACGCAGTATTTT,CASSDSVVAGGPTDTQYF
NA,TRBJ2-5,TRBV6-5,NA,TGTGCCAGCAGTTACTTAGGAGGGGGCCAAGAGACCCAGTACTTC,CASSYLGGGQETQYF
NA,TRBJ2-7,TRBV4-3,NA,TGCGCCAGCAGCTGGCGTGGGGCCTACGAGCAGTACTTC,CASSWRGAYEQYF
NA,TRBJ2-5,TRBV27,TRBD1,TGTGCCAGCAGGGACAGGGGGATGTTCGAGACCCAGTACTTC,CASRDRGMFETQYF
NA,TRBJ1-4,TRBV9,NA,TGTGCCAGCAGCAGGGACGGGAATGAAAAACTGTTTTTT,CASSRDGNEKLFF
NA,TRBJ2-1,TRBV28,TRBD1,TGTGCCAGCAGTCATCAGGGACAGGAGCAGTTCTTC,CASSHQGQEQFF
NA,TRBJ2-6,TRBV27,NA,TGTGCCACGGGGTTGGTCTCTGGGGCCAACGTCCTGACTTTC,CATGLVSGANVLTF
NA,TRBJ2-5,TRBV12-3/TRBV12-4,TRBD2,TGTGCCAGCAGGTGGGAGGGAGAGACCCAGTACTTC,CASRWEGETQYF
NA,TRBJ2-1,TRBV18,NA,TGTGCCAGCTCACCCGAGCTCTACAATGAGCAGTTCTTC,CASSPELYNEQFF
NA,TRBJ1-1,TRBV4-3,NA,TGCGCCAGCAGCCAAGATTCGGACACGAACACTGAAGCTTTCTTT,CASSQDSDTNTEAFF
NA,TRBJ2-3,TRBV15,NA,TGTGCCACCAGCGGGCAGAACCGGGAAACAGATACGCAGTATTTT,CATSGQNRETDTQYF
NA,TRBJ2-7,TRBV2,TRBD1,TGTGCCAGCAGGCTGGGACAGGCCACCTACGAGCAGTACTTC,CASRLGQATYEQYF
NA,TRBJ2-3,TRBV13,NA,TGTGCCAGCAGCTCAAGCCGAGGGGTGGATGGAGATACGCAGTATTTT,CASSSSRGVDGDTQYF
NA,TRBJ2-7,TRBV27,NA,TGTGCCAGCAGTGCGGGCTTCTCCTACGAGCAGTACTTC,CASSAGFSYEQYF
NA,TRBJ1-5,TRBV5-6,TRBD1,TGTGCCAGCAGCTTGGGGACAGGGGGCTTCCAGCCCCAGCATTTT,CASSLGTGGFQPQHF
NA,TRBJ2-5,TRBV28,NA,TGTGCCAGCAGAAACAGGGTCAAAGAGACCCAGTACTTC,CASRNRVKETQYF
NA,TRBJ1-2,TRBV24-1,NA,TGTGCCACCAGTGATACTACAGGGTTTAACTATGGCTACACCTTC,CATSDTTGFNYGYTF
NA,TRBJ2-3,TRBV27,NA,TGTGCCAGCAGTTTTAACTTCGCGGTTGGCACAGATACGCAGTATTTT,CASSFNFAVGTDTQYF
once,TRBJ2-1,TRBV27,TRBD2,TGTGCCAGCAGTCTAGCGGGAGGGTTGAATGAGCAGTTCTTC,CASSLAGGLNEQFF
NA,TRBJ2-4,TRBV15,NA,TGTGCCACCAGCAGAGAGACTGACCTAGCCAAAAACATTCAGTACTTC,CATSRETDLAKNIQYF
NA,TRBJ1-1,TRBV7-9,NA,TGTGCCAGCAAAATACAGGCGTTGAACACTGAAGCTTTCTTT,CASKIQALNTEAFF
NA,TRBJ2-3,TRBV9,NA,TGTGCCAGCAGCGGCGCCCGTGGGTCTAGCACAGATACGCAGTATTTT,CASSGARGSSTDTQYF
NA,TRBJ1-4,TRBV4-1,NA,TGCGCCAGCAGCCAAGATACGGAAGAAAAACTGTTTTTT,CASSQDTEEKLFF
NA,TRBJ1-2,TRBV6-1,TRBD1,TGTGCCAGCAGTGAGGACAGGTTCAACTATGGCTACACCTTC,CASSEDRFNYGYTF
NA,TRBJ1-4,TRBV4-3,NA,TGCGCCAGCAGCCAAGATTATGCAACTAATGAAAAACTGTTTTTT,CASSQDYATNEKLFF
NA,TRBJ2-3,TRBV2,TRBD2,TGTGCCAGCAGTGAAGCCCCGCATCTAGCGGGGGGGCAAGATACGCAGTATTTT,CASSEAPHLAGGQDTQYF
once,TRBJ2-7,TRBV24-1,NA,TGTGCCACCAGTCTCGGGGGCTACGAGCAGTACTTC,CATSLGGYEQYF
NA,TRBJ1-2,TRBV2,NA,TGTGCCAGCAGTGACCCAGGGGATGATAATGGCTACACCTTC,CASSDPGDDNGYTF
NA,TRBJ2-3,TRBV7-2,NA,TGTGCCAGCAGCTTAGTCGACTTGGATACGCAGTATTTT,CASSLVDLDTQYF
NA,TRBJ2-5,TRBV20-1,TRBD2,TGCAGTGCCTCTCCCGCTCTAGCGGGGATGTACCAAGAGACCCAGTACTTC,CSASPALAGMYQETQYF
NA,TRBJ2-7,TRBV24-1,NA,TGTGCCACCAGTGATTCGACCGAGCAGTACTTC,CATSDSTEQYF